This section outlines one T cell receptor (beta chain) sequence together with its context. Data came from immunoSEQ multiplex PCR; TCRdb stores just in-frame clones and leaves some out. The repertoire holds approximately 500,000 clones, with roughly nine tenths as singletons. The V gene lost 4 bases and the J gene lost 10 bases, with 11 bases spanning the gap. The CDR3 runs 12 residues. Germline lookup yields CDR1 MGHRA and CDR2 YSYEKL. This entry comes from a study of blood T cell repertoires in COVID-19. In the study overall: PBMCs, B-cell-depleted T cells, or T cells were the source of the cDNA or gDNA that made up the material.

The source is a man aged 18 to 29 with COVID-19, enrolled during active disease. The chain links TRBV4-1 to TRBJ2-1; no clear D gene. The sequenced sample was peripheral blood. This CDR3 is CASSLEVGEQFF. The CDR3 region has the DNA TGCGCCAGCAGCCTTGAGGTAGGAGAGCAGTTCTTC.